This T cell receptor (beta chain) was observed in a study of CD8+ T cells in alopecia areata. CDR3 length: 12 residues. V dropped 4 bases and J dropped 6; count of bases not matched to a gene: 6. Germline CDR1 and CDR2: SQVTM and ANQGSEA. The authors extracted RNA and reverse transcribed it into cDNA as the sequencing template. The table came from immunoSEQ multiplex PCR; TCRdb's copy has only in-frame clones and leaves some out. The top ten clones hold approximately 2.8% of a sample with roughly 120,000 clones, less than 80% of them seen once. Whole-study findings and limits: Patients showed less clear TCR sequence sharing than mice, possibly partly because of HLA diversity. Scalp repertoires also include resident alphabeta T cells from normal skin. Affected scalp, especially in alopecia totalis/universalis, had a higher clonality than normal scalp did.

Concerning this clone itself: Its antigen is as yet unknown.

Starting from PBMCs, sorting isolated CD4+ and CD8+ T cells. The chain couples TRBV29-1 to TRBJ2-7, with 7 bases aligning to TRBD1. The clonotype was recovered from a human donor in good health. The sample was CD4+ T cells sorted from blood. CDR3 region: CSVAEQGSEQYF. The DNA of the CDR3 is TGCAGCGTTGCGGAACAGGGGAGCGAGCAGTACTTC.